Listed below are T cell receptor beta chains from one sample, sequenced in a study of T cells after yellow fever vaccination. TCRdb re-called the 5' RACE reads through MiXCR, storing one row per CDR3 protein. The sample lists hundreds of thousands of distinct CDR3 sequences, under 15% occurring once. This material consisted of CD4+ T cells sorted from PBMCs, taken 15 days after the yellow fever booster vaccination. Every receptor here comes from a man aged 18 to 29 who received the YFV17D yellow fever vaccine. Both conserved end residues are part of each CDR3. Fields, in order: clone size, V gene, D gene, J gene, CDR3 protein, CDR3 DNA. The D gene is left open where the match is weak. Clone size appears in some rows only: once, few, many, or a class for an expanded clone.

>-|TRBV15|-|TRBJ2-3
CATSSGPMWDTQYF
TGTGCCACCAGCAGTGGCCCGATGTGGGATACGCAGTATTTT
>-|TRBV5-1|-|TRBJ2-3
CASSLPTSDTQYF
TGCGCCAGCAGCTTGCCTACGTCAGATACGCAGTATTTT
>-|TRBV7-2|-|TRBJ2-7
CASSLQGRSYVQYF
TGTGCCAGCAGCTTACAGGGGCGAAGCTACGTGCAGTACTTC
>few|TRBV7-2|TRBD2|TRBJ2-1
CASSLGLAGRDEQFF
TGTGCCAGCAGCTTAGGACTAGCGGGCCGAGATGAGCAGTTCTTC
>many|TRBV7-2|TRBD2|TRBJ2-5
CASKAGASLQETQYF
TGTGCCAGCAAAGCGGGGGCCTCCCTCCAAGAGACCCAGTACTTC
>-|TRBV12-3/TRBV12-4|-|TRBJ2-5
CASSSRTQTQYF
TGTGCCAGCAGTTCAAGAACCCAGACCCAGTACTTC
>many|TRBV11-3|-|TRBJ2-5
CASSLEMESTQYF
TGTGCCAGCAGCTTAGAGATGGAGTCGACCCAGTACTTC
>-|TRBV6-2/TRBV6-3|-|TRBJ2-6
CASSPLSSFWDSGANVLTF
TGTGCCAGCAGCCCGTTAAGTAGTTTTTGGGACTCTGGGGCCAACGTCCTGACTTTC
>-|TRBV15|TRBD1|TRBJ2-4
CATSSGQGASKNIQYF
TGTGCCACCAGCAGTGGACAGGGGGCCTCCAAAAACATTCAGTACTTC
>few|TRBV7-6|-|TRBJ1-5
CASRNPGHILNQPQHF
TGTGCCAGCAGGAATCCGGGACACATCCTCAATCAGCCCCAGCATTTT
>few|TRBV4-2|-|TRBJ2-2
CASSRDLMNTGELFF
TGTGCCAGCAGCCGGGACCTAATGAACACCGGGGAGCTGTTTTTT
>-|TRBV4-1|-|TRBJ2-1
CASSQVRAHNEQFF
TGCGCCAGCAGCCAAGTCAGGGCACACAATGAGCAGTTCTTC
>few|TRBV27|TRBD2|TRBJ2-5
CASRLLAGKETQYF
TGTGCCAGCAGACTACTAGCGGGAAAAGAGACCCAGTACTTC